A single sample is the source of the 31 T cell receptor beta chains below, sequenced in a study of patients and donors after allogeneic stem cell transplantation. MiXCR was run by TCRdb on the RT-PCR reads, yielding one entry per CDR3 protein. The sample has 85,000 to 90,000 distinct CDR3 sequences, roughly 43% seen once. Sequencing used blood, either unsorted or a sorted T cell fraction (not recorded which). Source of these receptors: a human donor who was either an allogeneic HSCT recipient or a stem cell or donor lymphocyte infusion donor (not recorded which). It is not recorded whose cells these are; they may come from a transplant donor.

The chain carries TRBV11-1 and TRBJ1-1; D unclear. V lost 4 bases and J lost 11, with 11 bases in between. Looked up from germline, CDR1 is SGHAT and CDR2 is FQDESV (reference sequence). There are 11 residues in the CDR3. The CDR3 region has the DNA TGTGCCAGCAGCTCAATGGGCGCGGCTTTCTTT. Translating it yields CASSSMGAAFF.

This clonotype has only one observation. The rearrangement uses TRBV4-3 and TRBJ2-1; 8 bases align to TRBD2. V trimming: 3 bases; J trimming: 7 bases; junction bases outside the gene matches: 8. Per germline, CDR1 LGHNA and CDR2 YSLEER. This CDR3 contains 15 residues. DNA for the CDR3: TGCGCCAGCAGCCACCGAAGCGGGAGAGGAAATGAGCAGTTCTTC. Translated: CASSHRSGRGNEQFF.

CDR3 region: CATSRDLGVGSPQAQYF. The CDR3 DNA is TGTGCCACCAGCAGAGATTTGGGGGTCGGGAGCCCTCAAGCGCAGTATTTT. The chain joins TRBV15 to TRBJ2-3; possible D gene TRBD2, 6 bases. Looked up from germline, CDR1 is LNHNV and CDR2 is YYDKDF (reference sequence). The ends were cut back, 0 bases at V and 10 bases at J, with 23 bases in the middle. This CDR3 is built from 17 residues.

This clonotype showed up just a few times. V usage is TRBV28 and J usage is TRBJ2-7; TRBD2 is a possible D gene (6 bases). This CDR3 comprises 16 residues. The V gene lost 7 bases and the J gene lost 0 bases, with 19 bases spanning the gap. Per germline, CDR1 MDHEN and CDR2 SYDVKM. The CDR3 bases are TGTGCCAGCAATCTAGCGCGAGAATTACTCTCCTACGAGCAGTACTTC. This codes for CASNLARELLSYEQYF.

This clonotype was seen only a few times. CDR3 nucleotides: TGTGCCAGCAGTTCCGTGAACACTGAAGCTTTCTTT. Protein product: CASSSVNTEAFF. The gene calls are TRBV28 and TRBJ1-1; D gene unclear. V dropped 4 bases and J dropped 0 bases, with 3 bases sitting between them. This CDR3 region has 12 residues. The germline V gene encodes CDR1 MDHEN and CDR2 SYDVKM. Filled out from reference TRBV28 and TRBJ1-1, the complete variable domain reads DVKVTQSSRYLVKRTGEKVFLECVQDMDHENMFWYRQDPGLGLRLIYFSYDVKMKEKGDIPEGYSVSREKKERFSLILESASTNQTSMYLCASSSVNTEAFFGQGTRLTVV.

This chain joins TRBV20-1 and TRBJ2-1; D is perhaps TRBD2 (5 bases). This CDR3 spans 16 amino acids. V dropped 4 bases and J dropped 2 bases, with 18 bases sitting between them. Germline V lookup: CDR1 DFQATT, CDR2 SNEGSKA (reference sequence). CDR3 residues: CSATLPPQRPYNEQFF. Here the CDR3 DNA reads TGCAGTGCTACTCTTCCCCCCCAGCGGCCCTACAATGAGCAGTTCTTC.

The gene calls are TRBV24-1 and TRBJ2-1; no definite D call. Germline loops: CDR1 KGHDR, CDR2 SFDVKD. Between the trimmed V and J ends, which lost 2 bases and 2 bases, there was a span of 9 bases. This CDR3 is built from 15 residues. CDR3 loop: CATSDSGGTYNEQFF. CDR3 nucleotides: TGTGCCACCAGTGATTCAGGCGGAACCTACAATGAGCAGTTCTTC.

This chain joins TRBV27 and TRBJ1-5; D is perhaps TRBD1 (5 bases). Per germline, CDR1 MNHEY and CDR2 SMNVEV (reference sequence). The V gene lost 5 bases and the J gene lost 3 bases, with 17 bases spanning the gap. The CDR3 runs 16 residues. The CDR3 is CASSPRLAGLNQPQHF. In nucleotides, the CDR3 is TGTGCCAGCAGTCCCCGGTTGGCAGGGCTCAATCAGCCCCAGCATTTT.

The chain carries TRBV4-3 and TRBJ2-7; 7 bases are a match to TRBD2. Per the germline V gene, CDR1 is LGHNA and CDR2 is YSLEER. Trimming took 2 bases from V and 2 from J; bases not matched to a gene: 3. This CDR3 spans 14 amino acids. The CDR3 loop reads CASSQMGGPYEQYF. In DNA form, the CDR3 reads TGCGCCAGCAGCCAAATGGGAGGGCCCTACGAGCAGTACTTC.

The chain is built from TRBV21-1 and TRBJ1-4; the D call in the table, TRBD1, was not verified against the DNA. TRBV21-1 is a documented pseudogene. This CDR3 is 18 amino acids long. CDR3 nucleotide sequence: TGTGCCTGCGTGATCACGGACAGGGAATCGGCAACTAATGAAAAACTGTTTTTT. This codes for CACVITDRESATNEKLFF.

A few counts support this clonotype. The rearrangement uses TRBV24-1 and TRBJ1-2, with TRBD1 matching over 7 bases. Germline V gives CDR1 KGHDR, CDR2 SFDVKD. Unmatched junction bases numbered 6, after V lost 4 bases and J lost 5 bases. This CDR3 is built from 14 residues. Here the CDR3 DNA reads TGTGCCACCAGTGACTCGACAGGGATTTATGGCTACACCTTC. Translating gives CATSDSTGIYGYTF.

V gene TRBV11-2 combines with J gene TRBJ1-4, with TRBD1 as a possible D gene (5 bases). V gave up 4 bases and J gave up 3 bases, with 18 bases separating them. Per the germline V gene, CDR1 is SGHAT and CDR2 is FQNNGV. The CDR3 contains 17 residues. The CDR3 DNA reads TGTGCCAGCAGCTCACCGAGGGACGGGGAGCCTAATGAAAAACTGTTTTTT. Translated: CASSSPRDGEPNEKLFF.

This clonotype was detected a few times. The chain uses TRBV12-3 or TRBV12-4 and TRBJ1-1, with 8 positions matching TRBD1. Losses at the gene ends were 4 bases for V and 5 bases for J; bases not matched to a gene: 6. The CDR3 runs 14 residues. The CDR3 nucleotides are TGTGCCAGCAGTTCGTCAACAGGGGGGACTGAAGCTTTCTTT. Translated, it gives CASSSSTGGTEAFF.

The J gene is TRBJ1-1, the V gene TRBV11-3; the D gene is possibly TRBD1 (6 bases). V was pared by 0 bases and J by 4 bases, with 15 bases between. Germline CDR1 SGHNT, CDR2 YENEEA. The CDR3 loop spans 16 amino acids. The CDR3 coding sequence is TGTGCCAGCAGCTTAGATCGGGGGGGCTCGGGCACTGAAGCTTTCTTT. It yields the protein CASSLDRGGSGTEAFF.

CDR3 bases: TGTGCCAGTCGGAGGACGGCCTCCTACGAGCAGTACTTC. Amino acid sequence: CASRRTASYEQYF. The rearrangement joins TRBV27 to TRBJ2-7; possibly TRBD2 for D (5 bases). The CDR3 consists of 13 residues. The V and J ends lost 9 bases and 0 bases respectively, with 12 bases between them. Germline V gene sequence: CDR1 MNHEY, CDR2 SMNVEV (reference sequence).

This clonotype was seen a few times. CDR3 sequence (DNA): TGTGCCAGCACCTTCTCCTATAATTCACCCCTCCACTTT. This gives the protein CASTFSYNSPLHF. This rearrangement joins TRBV6-6 to TRBJ1-6; no definite D call. The germline gives CDR1 MNHNY, CDR2 SVGAGI (reference sequence). The CDR3 length is 13 residues. Trimming removed 7 bases from V and 0 bases from J, with 4 bases in between.

V is TRBV3-1 and J is TRBJ1-1, with unresolved D. V was pared by 4 bases and J by 1 base, with 13 bases between. This CDR3 contains 15 residues. Looked up from germline, CDR1 is LGHDT and CDR2 is YNNKEL (reference sequence). CDR3 in DNA: TGTGCCAGCAGCCCGCTGAAGGGCGGGAACACTGAAGCTTTCTTT. As protein: CASSPLKGGNTEAFF.

J is TRBJ1-2 and V is TRBV7-6; TRBD1 might be the D (6 bases). Between the trimmed V and J ends, which lost 5 bases and 6 bases, there was a span of 19 bases. This CDR3 comprises 15 residues. In germline, CDR1 is SGHVS, CDR2 FNYEAQ. CDR3 protein: CASSPSYGRDNGYTF. Here the CDR3 DNA reads TGTGCCAGCAGCCCTTCCTACGGCAGGGACAATGGCTACACCTTC.

The V and J genes are TRBV25-1 and TRBJ2-7, with 7 bases fitting TRBD1. This CDR3 has 15 residues. Germline V lookup: CDR1 MGHDK, CDR2 SYGVNS. V dropped 5 bases and J dropped 0; count of bases not matched to a gene: 7. For the CDR3, the DNA is TGTGCCAGCAGTAGACCCGGGACAGACTCCTACGAGCAGTACTTC. Translated, it gives CASSRPGTDSYEQYF.

The rearrangement uses TRBV12-3 or TRBV12-4 and TRBJ1-2; weak D call: TRBD1 (6 bases). V was clipped by 2 bases and J by 3 bases, with 10 bases between them. The CDR3 extends over 14 amino acids. The CDR3 sequence is CASSLRGAHYGYTF. DNA for the CDR3: TGTGCCAGCAGTTTACGGGGGGCACACTATGGCTACACCTTC.

This clonotype appeared a few times. The CDR3 here is CSAGTGGANYGYTF. CDR3 coding DNA: TGCAGTGCTGGGACAGGGGGGGCCAACTATGGCTACACCTTC. This rearrangement joins TRBV20-1 to TRBJ1-2; 11 bases match TRBD1. Trimming removed 5 bases from V and 2 bases from J; junction bases left unmatched: 4. The CDR3 is made up of 14 amino acids. Germline V gene data show CDR1 as DFQATT and CDR2 as SNEGSKA (reference sequence).

This chain connects TRBV7-9 to TRBJ1-1; no firm D call. Germline V gene data show CDR1 as SEHNR and CDR2 as FQNEAQ (reference sequence). Trimming removed 1 base from V and 0 bases from J, with 9 bases in between. The CDR3 contains 15 residues. The CDR3 DNA sequence: TGTGCCAGCAGCTTAGGGGAGGGCTTGAACACTGAAGCTTTCTTT. Protein: CASSLGEGLNTEAFF.

The chain has TRBV4-3 and TRBJ1-2, with D hard to call. Germline values: CDR1 LGHNA, CDR2 YSLEER. V dropped 0 bases and J dropped 4 bases, with 3 bases sitting between them. This CDR3 spans 12 amino acids. CDR3 sequence: CASSQDRYGYTF. Written as DNA, the CDR3 is TGCGCCAGCAGCCAAGATCGCTATGGCTACACCTTC.

The chain links TRBV28 to TRBJ1-1; D is perhaps TRBD1 (6 bases). Trimming pared 5 bases from V and 5 bases from J, leaving 9 bases between. This CDR3 contains 12 residues. Germline loops: CDR1 MDHEN, CDR2 SYDVKM. In DNA form, the CDR3 reads TGTGCCAGCAGTACAGGGAGGACTGAAGCTTTCTTT. Its translation is CASSTGRTEAFF. Together with reference TRBV28 and TRBJ1-1, the CDR3 gives the full variable domain: DVKVTQSSRYLVKRTGEKVFLECVQDMDHENMFWYRQDPGLGLRLIYFSYDVKMKEKGDIPEGYSVSREKKERFSLILESASTNQTSMYLCASSTGRTEAFFGQGTRLTVV.

This clonotype has more than one count but fewer than ten. This chain joins TRBV3-1 and TRBJ1-5; possibly TRBD1 for D (6 bases). V lost 1 base, J lost 5 bases, and 15 bases lay in between. CDR1 LGHDT and CDR2 YNNKEL come from the germline V gene (reference sequence). This CDR3 region has 16 residues. The DNA of the CDR3 is TGTGCCAGCAGCCAAGGGCGCGACAGGCCCGATCAGCCCCAGCATTTT. Protein product: CASSQGRDRPDQPQHF.

The chain employs TRBV4-3 and TRBJ1-3, with D uncertain. CDR3 length: 16 amino acids. V dropped 3 bases and J dropped 2 bases, with 14 bases sitting between them. CDR1 and CDR2 from the germline V gene are LGHNA and YSLEER. The CDR3 region is CASSHSPDTAGNTIYF. The CDR3 DNA is TGCGCCAGCAGCCACAGTCCAGACACCGCTGGAAACACCATATATTTT.

The V gene is TRBV7-2, the J gene TRBJ1-2, with TRBD1 as a possible D gene (6 bases). Germline V gene lookup returns CDR1 SGHTA and CDR2 FQGNSA. The CDR3 has 15 amino acids. V lost 0 bases, J lost 4 bases, and 12 bases lay in between. The CDR3 spells CASSLALRGVYGYTF. CDR3 nucleotides: TGTGCCAGCAGCTTAGCGCTCAGGGGTGTCTATGGCTACACCTTC. Based on the CDR3 plus reference TRBV7-2 and TRBJ1-2, the full variable domain is GAGVSQSPSNKVTEKGKDVELRCDPISGHTALYWYRQSLGQGLEFLIYFQGNSAPDKSGLPSDRFSAERTGGSVSTLTIQRTQQEDSAVYLCASSLALRGVYGYTFGSGTRLTVV.

This clonotype showed up just a few times. This chain links TRBV11-2 with TRBJ1-1; D possibly corresponds to TRBD1 (5 bases). Between the trimmed V and J ends, which lost 1 base and 3 bases, there was a span of 15 bases. Germline V gene sequence: CDR1 SGHAT, CDR2 FQNNGV. The length of the CDR3 is 16 residues. The chain's CDR3 is CASSLGGRGRYTEAFF. The DNA of the CDR3 is TGTGCCAGCAGCTTAGGGGGACGGGGACGCTACACTGAAGCTTTCTTT.

The chain joins TRBV6-6 to TRBJ1-2; D unresolved. CDR3 size: 12 residues. CDR1 and CDR2 (germline): MNHNY, SVGAGI (reference sequence). Trimming took off 5 bases at V and 6 bases at J, with 10 bases between the two ends. The CDR3 loop is CASSPTPDGYTF. DNA for the CDR3: TGTGCCAGCAGTCCAACTCCTGATGGCTACACCTTC.

As DNA, the CDR3 is TGTGCCAGCAGCTTGGCGTGGACGGGAGTAAATTCACCCCTCCACTTT. Its translation: CASSLAWTGVNSPLHF. The chain carries TRBV7-2 and TRBJ1-6; no definite D call. The germline V and J ends were trimmed by 3 bases and 7 bases, with 16 bases remaining between them. The CDR3 length is 16 residues. Germline-derived CDR1 and CDR2 are SGHTA and FQGNSA.

This rearrangement joins TRBV27 to TRBJ2-1; D not certain. V was shortened by 5 bases and J by 9 bases, with 14 bases between the two germline ends. The germline gives CDR1 MNHEY, CDR2 SMNVEV (reference sequence). The CDR3 runs 13 residues. The CDR3 DNA is TGTGCCAGCAGTCCGCTGGCCCCCGGTGAGCAGTTCTTC. This translates into CASSPLAPGEQFF.